This T cell receptor beta chain was sequenced during a study of blood T cell repertoires in COVID-19. Overall study context: Samples came from the United States, Italy and Spain, spanning acute and convalescent COVID-19. T cells, B-cell-depleted T cells, or PBMCs supplied cDNA or gDNA.

CDR3 length: 15 amino acids. Germline CDR1 reads MNHEY; CDR2 reads SVGEGT. Losses at the gene ends were 4 bases for V and 3 bases for J; bases not matched to a gene: 4. Study processing details: How many nucleated cells were present was estimated from reference gene primer amplification. TCRdb's copy holds only in-frame clones and misses some; the assay was immunoSEQ multiplex PCR. V, J and clone size are taken as reported in that table, and D and trimming were inferred from the DNA itself. The sample includes approximately 150,000 clones, roughly 89% of them seen just once. This clone showed up just once.

The chain recombines TRBV6-2 or TRBV6-3 with TRBJ1-5; 9 bases fit TRBD1. The TCR comes from a woman aged 45-59 years with acute or convalescent COVID-19. The sample was peripheral blood. In nucleotides, the CDR3 is TGTGCCAGCAGTTCGGACAGGGGCTCCAATCAGCCCCAGCATTTT. This codes for CASSSDRGSNQPQHF.